What follows is one TCR beta chain and its context. These data come from a study of technical replicates of blood from a few donors. The CDR3 length is 15 residues. The germline V and J ends were trimmed by 2 bases and 0 bases, with 7 bases remaining between them. The germline V gene has CDR1 SEHNR and CDR2 FQNEAQ (reference sequence). The repertoire was sequenced with immunoSEQ multiplex PCR; TCRdb's copy has only in-frame clones and lacks some. The table records about 86,000 clones, 96% of them present only once. The chain uses TRBV7-9 and TRBJ2-2; TRBD1 is a possible D gene (6 bases). The receptor's source is a human donor in good health. The sample taken for sequencing was T cells isolated from PBMCs. The CDR3: CASSLRGTNTGELFF. In DNA, the CDR3 is TGTGCCAGCAGCTTAAGGGGGACGAACACCGGGGAGCTGTTTTTT.